The rows below give T cell receptor beta chains drawn from one sample of a study of sequential checkpoint blockade in melanoma. Only in-frame clones appear in the TCRdb table, and some are missing; sequencing was by immunoSEQ multiplex PCR. Of about 7,000 clones in the sample, roughly 28% were seen once. The specimen comprised tumor tissue (inferred from file names), sampled from a patient given nivolumab and ipilimumab in sequence. The receptor source for this set is a human donor with melanoma. Each CDR3 is given with its conserved first and last residue. Fields, in order: D gene, J gene, V gene, clone size, CDR3 protein, CDR3 DNA. The D gene is left open where the match is weak. Expanded clones are given a class, and other clones once, few, many or no size at all.

D: TRBD1
J: TRBJ1-1
V: TRBV5-1
size: .
CDR3: CASQTSRQGNTEAFF
DNA: TGCGCCTCCCAAACTTCCCGACAGGGGAACACTGAAGCTTTCTTT

D: .
J: TRBJ1-1
V: TRBV29-1
size: few
CDR3: CSVGTGNTEAFF
DNA: TGCAGCGTCGGGACGGGGAACACTGAAGCTTTCTTT

D: TRBD1
J: TRBJ2-4
V: TRBV6-8
size: few
CDR3: CASSRTGRNKNIQYF
DNA: TGTGCCAGCAGCAGGACAGGGAGAAACAAAAACATTCAGTACTTC

D: .
J: TRBJ2-1
V: TRBV6-8
size: few
CDR3: CASSPLLGEGVDEQFF
DNA: TGTGCCAGCAGTCCCCTATTGGGGGAAGGGGTCGATGAGCAGTTCTTC

D: TRBD1
J: TRBJ2-7
V: TRBV6-8
size: few
CDR3: CASTLSDRGPYEQYF
DNA: TGTGCCAGCACCCTATCGGACAGGGGCCCCTACGAGCAGTACTTC

D: TRBD2
J: TRBJ2-7
V: TRBV6-8
size: .
CDR3: CASSPPAGSYEQYF
DNA: TGTGCCAGCAGTCCCCCAGCGGGATCCTACGAGCAGTACTTC

D: .
J: TRBJ1-5
V: TRBV5-1
size: few
CDR3: CASSKTPDHSNQPQHF
DNA: TGCGCCAGCAGCAAGACCCCCGACCATAGCAATCAGCCCCAGCATTTT

D: .
J: TRBJ1-2
V: TRBV14
size: .
CDR3: CASSSPGPNYGYTF
DNA: TGTGCCAGCAGCTCGCCGGGACCAAACTATGGCTACACCTTC

D: TRBD2
J: TRBJ2-2
V: TRBV11-3
size: many
CDR3: CASSPWTSGVRGELFF
DNA: TGTGCCAGCAGTCCATGGACTAGCGGGGTGCGCGGGGAGCTGTTTTTT

D: .
J: TRBJ1-1
V: TRBV4-1
size: few
CDR3: CASSQDQTSRTEAFF
DNA: TGCGCCAGCAGCCAAGATCAAACATCTCGCACTGAAGCTTTCTTT

D: .
J: TRBJ2-1
V: TRBV30
size: few
CDR3: CASPRMGNEQFF
DNA: TGTGCCTCCCCGCGCATGGGCAATGAGCAGTTCTTC

D: .
J: TRBJ1-1
V: TRBV4-1
size: few
CDR3: CASSQGQLNTEAFF
DNA: TGCGCCAGCAGCCAAGGACAACTGAACACTGAAGCTTTCTTT

D: .
J: TRBJ2-1
V: TRBV23-1
size: .
CDR3: CASSHGGRDTEQFF
DNA: TGCGCCAGCAGTCATGGGGGTCGGGATACTGAGCAGTTCTTC